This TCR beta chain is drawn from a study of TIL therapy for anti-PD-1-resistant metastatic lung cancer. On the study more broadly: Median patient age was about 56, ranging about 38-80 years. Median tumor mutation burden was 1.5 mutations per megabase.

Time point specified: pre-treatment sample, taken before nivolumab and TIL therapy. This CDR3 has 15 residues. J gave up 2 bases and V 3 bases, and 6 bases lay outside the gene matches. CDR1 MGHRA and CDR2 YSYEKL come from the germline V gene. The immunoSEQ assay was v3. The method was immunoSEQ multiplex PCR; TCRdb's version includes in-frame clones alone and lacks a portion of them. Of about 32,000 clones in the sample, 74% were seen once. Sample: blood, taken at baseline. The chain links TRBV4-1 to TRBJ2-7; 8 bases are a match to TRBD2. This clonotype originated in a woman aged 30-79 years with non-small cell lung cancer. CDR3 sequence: CASSQATSDTYEQYF. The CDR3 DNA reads TGCGCCAGCAGCCAGGCGACTAGCGACACCTACGAGCAGTACTTC.